The entry below describes one TCR beta chain. The antigen this receptor binds is unknown. No much larger clone is present one base from it, and per-base qualities are unavailable. Receptor libraries were prepared by the immunoSEQ multiplex PCR assay. TCRdb holds this immuneACCESS table with in-frame rearrangements only. Some clones are missing; in checked studies, unresolved V genes explain under half, and the rest has no known cause. The sample yields approximately 78,000 clones; roughly 92% were counted once. The ten largest account for roughly 0.36% of the sample. The sample belongs to a study of technical replicates of blood from a handful of donors (dated by TCRdb to the late 2010s). As encoded in the germline V gene, CDR1 is MGHRA while CDR2 is YSYEKL. The germline V end is reduced by 2 bases and the J end by 3 bases; junction bases left unmatched: 4. Taken from cysteine to phenylalanine, the CDR3 has 15 residues. The read is trimmed to its CDR3 DNA, 45 bases read in frame from base 1.

The source is a human donor in good health. Recombination joined TRBV4-1 with TRBJ2-7, with 10 bases matching TRBD1. Sequencing was carried out using T cells isolated from PBMCs. DNA sequence: TGCGCCAGCAGCCAACGGACAGGGGGGATCTACGAGCAGTACTTC. It translates as CASSQRTGGIYEQYF.